This T cell receptor (beta chain) was recorded in a study of shared clonotypes between healthy human individuals. V was shortened by 6 bases and J by 5 bases, with 19 bases between the two germline ends. There are 15 residues in the CDR3. The V gene's germline CDR1 is LNHDA and CDR2 SQIVND (reference sequence). Produced via immunoSEQ multiplex PCR; TCRdb's table is partial and in-frame only. The top ten hold about 1.5% of the sample, which has about 1 million clones, roughly 80% seen once. Sequencing was carried out using memory CD4+ T cells sorted from blood. The sample's subset: CD45RA-negative fraction. This sequence was found in a man aged 18 to 29 in good health. V and J are TRBV19 and TRBJ1-1; D gene uncertain. Written as DNA, the CDR3 is TGTGCCAGTAGCCCGGGAGGGAAAGGACGAACTGAAGCTTTCTTT. Its protein is CASSPGGKGRTEAFF.